One sample yielded the 17 T cell receptor beta chains listed below, sequenced in a study of blood T cell repertoires in COVID-19. Some clones are missing from TCRdb's copy, which holds only in-frame ones; the method was immunoSEQ multiplex PCR. The sample shows about 95,000 clones, roughly 80% of them seen only once. Sequenced: peripheral blood. The receptors shown here come from a man of 80 years or more with active or convalescent COVID-19.

The chain's CDR3 is CASSSHKGPSNQPQHF. CDR3 sequence (DNA): TGTGCCAGCAGTTCACACAAGGGGCCTAGCAATCAGCCCCAGCATTTT. The chain couples TRBV27 to TRBJ1-5; D possibly corresponds to TRBD1 (5 bases). V was shortened by 4 bases and J by 0 bases, with 13 bases between the two germline ends. The CDR3 is 16 residues long. Germline assignment: CDR1 MNHEY and CDR2 SMNVEV (reference sequence).

This clone was seen once. The chain couples TRBV5-1 to TRBJ1-6; weak D call: TRBD1 (6 bases). CDR1 and CDR2 from the germline V gene are SGHRS and YFSETQ. The CDR3 consists of 14 residues. Trimming removed 1 base from V and 9 bases from J, with 11 bases in between. CDR3 region: CASSLRGARSPLHF. In DNA form, the CDR3 reads TGCGCCAGCAGCTTGCGGGGGGCACGTTCACCCCTCCACTTT.

This chain links TRBV10-1 with TRBJ2-2; D is perhaps TRBD1 (5 bases). The germline V and J ends were trimmed by 3 bases and 3 bases, with 17 bases remaining between them. The CDR3 sequence is 17 residues long. Germline V lookup: CDR1 WNHNN, CDR2 SYGVQD (reference sequence). CDR3 sequence: CASSDVQGQGYTGELFF. For the CDR3, the DNA is TGCGCCAGCAGTGATGTTCAGGGTCAGGGATACACCGGGGAGCTGTTTTTT.

The gene calls are TRBV25-1 and TRBJ1-1, with a possible D match to TRBD1 (5 bases). V lost 8 bases to trimming and J lost 0 bases, with 22 bases between them. The CDR3 spans 17 residues. The V gene's germline CDR1 is MGHDK and CDR2 SYGVNS. The DNA for the CDR3 is TGTGCCAGCGTCCCCAGGGCAGGGAAGGGGATGAACACTGAAGCTTTCTTT. Translation: CASVPRAGKGMNTEAFF.

The chain is built from TRBV14 and TRBJ2-7; D may be TRBD2 (5 bases). The ends were cut back, 0 bases at V and 5 bases at J, with 14 bases in the middle. CDR1 is SGHDN, CDR2 FVKESK, per germline. CDR3 length: 15 residues. CDR3 DNA sequence: TGTGCCAGCAGCCAAGATTACGGTTCCGGGGACGAGCAGTACTTC. The encoded protein is CASSQDYGSGDEQYF.

The chain recombines TRBV2 with TRBJ1-1, with no clear D. Germline CDR1 SNHLY, CDR2 FYNNEI. The CDR3 loop spans 14 amino acids. Trimming took off 4 bases at V and 1 base at J, with 10 bases between the two ends. This CDR3 reads CASSVGRANTEAFF. The CDR3 DNA is TGTGCCAGCAGTGTCGGGAGGGCGAACACTGAAGCTTTCTTT.

A remark on this clone: Other DNA sequences from this sample encode an identical CDR3 as well. The rearrangement uses TRBV5-4 and TRBJ1-1; TRBD1 matches at 9 bases. Unmatched junction bases numbered 5, after V lost 3 bases and J lost 5 bases. The CDR3 extends over 14 amino acids. Germline V gene lookup returns CDR1 SGHNT and CDR2 YYREEE (reference sequence). The CDR3 sequence: CASSSGTGRTEAFF. The CDR3 DNA is TGTGCCAGCAGCTCCGGGACAGGGCGGACTGAAGCTTTCTTT. Full variable domain (outside the CDR3, taken from reference TRBV5-4 and TRBJ1-1): ETGVTQSPTHLIKTRGQQVTLRCSSQSGHNTVSWYQQALGQGPQFIFQYYREEENGRGNFPPRFSGLQFPNYSSELNVNALELDDSALYLCASSSGTGRTEAFFGQGTRLTVV.

This clone came up once. The rearrangement uses TRBV19 and TRBJ1-4; D is uncertain. The V gene's germline CDR1 is LNHDA and CDR2 SQIVND (reference sequence). There are 13 residues in the CDR3. Trimming cost V 3 bases and J 14 bases, with 16 bases left between them. CDR3 in DNA: TGTGCCAGTAGTATTGCTTCCAGACAAATTCTGTTTTTT. Protein sequence: CASSIASRQILFF.

This chain joins TRBV30 and TRBJ2-3; 7 nucleotides line up with TRBD2. Germline loops: CDR1 GTSNPN, CDR2 SVGIG (reference sequence). The CDR3 extends over 13 amino acids. Germline trimming cut 3 bases from V and 2 bases from J; bases unmatched to any gene: 2. The CDR3 sequence is CAWRRGNTDTQYF. The DNA of the CDR3 is TGTGCCTGGAGGCGGGGGAACACAGATACGCAGTATTTT.

The chain couples TRBV25-1 to TRBJ2-7; TRBD1 matches 9 bases. CDR1 and CDR2 (germline): MGHDK, SYGVNS. The CDR3 runs to 16 residues. The trim removed 2 bases at V and 4 bases at J, leaving 9 bases unmatched. The CDR3 here is CASSEPETGGTYEQYF. CDR3 sequence (DNA): TGTGCCAGCAGTGAACCGGAGACAGGGGGGACGTACGAGCAGTACTTC.

This rearrangement joins TRBV2 to TRBJ1-5; the D gene is possibly TRBD1 (6 bases). Germline CDR1 SNHLY, CDR2 FYNNEI. V gave up 4 bases and J gave up 1 base, with 8 bases separating them. The CDR3 sequence is 14 residues long. CDR3 protein: CASSGQASNQPQHF. The CDR3 region has the DNA TGTGCCAGCAGTGGACAGGCCAGCAATCAGCCCCAGCATTTT.

V gene TRBV9 combines with J gene TRBJ2-2; a weak D match, TRBD1 (5 bases). With 3 bases removed from V and 1 base from J, the gap between germline ends came to 7 bases. Per germline, CDR1 SGDLS and CDR2 YYNGEE. CDR3 length: 14 residues. The CDR3 DNA reads TGTGCCAGCAGCGAGGGGCTGAACACCGGGGAGCTGTTTTTT. It encodes CASSEGLNTGELFF.

V is TRBV5-1 and J is TRBJ2-3, with 8 bases lining up with TRBD2. The CDR3 covers 14 residues. CDR1 SGHRS and CDR2 YFSETQ come from the germline V gene. The V and J ends lost 0 bases and 7 bases, in that order; junction bases with no gene match: 4. For the CDR3, the DNA is TGCGCCAGCAGCTTGGATAGCGGGGAAAATACGCAGTATTTT. Translated, it gives CASSLDSGENTQYF.

This sequence joins TRBV27 and TRBJ1-1, with 8 positions matching TRBD1. This CDR3 region has 15 residues. Trimming at V came to 3 bases and at J to 0 bases, leaving 3 bases not matched to a gene. The V gene's germline CDR1 is MNHEY and CDR2 SMNVEV (reference sequence). CDR3 residues: CASSFQGAVNTEAFF. The CDR3 DNA reads as TGTGCCAGCAGTTTCCAGGGGGCGGTGAACACTGAAGCTTTCTTT.

The chain joins TRBV5-4 to TRBJ2-3; TRBD2 matches at 10 bases. V lost 4 bases and J lost 4; bases outside the gene matches: 12. Germline V lookup: CDR1 SGHNT, CDR2 YYREEE (reference sequence). CDR3 length equals 17 residues. The CDR3 is CASSLDSGGPGADTQYF. The CDR3 DNA is TGTGCCAGCAGCCTCGATAGCGGGGGGCCTGGCGCAGATACGCAGTATTTT.

The chain recombines TRBV5-5 with TRBJ2-2, with TRBD1 matching over 8 bases. Germline values: CDR1 SGHKS, CDR2 YYEKEE (reference sequence). CDR3 length equals 16 residues. Unmatched junction bases numbered 5, after V lost 0 bases and J lost 4 bases. The CDR3 loop reads CASSLGGQASTGELFF. The CDR3 DNA sequence: TGTGCCAGCAGCTTGGGGGGACAGGCCTCCACCGGGGAGCTGTTTTTT.

The chain uses TRBV30 and TRBJ2-1, with D possibly TRBD2 on 5 matching bases. Trimming left V 2 bases short and J 6 bases short, with 11 bases between. This CDR3 has 13 amino acids. CDR1 is GTSNPN, CDR2 SVGIG, per germline (reference sequence). CDR3 DNA sequence: TGTGCCTGGAGTTCGCTAGCTTTCAATGAGCAGTTCTTC. Translating it yields CAWSSLAFNEQFF.